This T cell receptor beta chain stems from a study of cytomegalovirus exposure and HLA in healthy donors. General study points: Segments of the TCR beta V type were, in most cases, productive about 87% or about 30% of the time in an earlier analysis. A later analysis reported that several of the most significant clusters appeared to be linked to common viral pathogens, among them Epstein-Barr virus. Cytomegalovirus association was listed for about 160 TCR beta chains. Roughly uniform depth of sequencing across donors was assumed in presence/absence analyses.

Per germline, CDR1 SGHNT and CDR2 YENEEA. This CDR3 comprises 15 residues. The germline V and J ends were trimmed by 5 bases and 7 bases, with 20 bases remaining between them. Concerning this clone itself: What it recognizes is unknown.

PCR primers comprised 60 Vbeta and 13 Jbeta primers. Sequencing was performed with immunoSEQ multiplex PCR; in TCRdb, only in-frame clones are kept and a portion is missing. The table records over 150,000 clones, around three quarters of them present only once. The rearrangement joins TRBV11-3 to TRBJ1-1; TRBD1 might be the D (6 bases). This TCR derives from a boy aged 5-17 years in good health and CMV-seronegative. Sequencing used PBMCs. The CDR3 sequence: CASSPVRGGFGEAFF. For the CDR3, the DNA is TGTGCCAGCAGCCCGGTCAGGGGTGGATTTGGTGAAGCTTTCTTT.